The 19 T cell receptor beta chains listed next were all sequenced from one sample in a study of CD8 T cells in Susac syndrome. cDNA came from around 0.54 to 1 ug RNA primed by random hexamers. MiXCR, applied by TCRdb to the immunoSEQ multiplex PCR reads, yields one record per CDR3 protein. The profile covers approximately 90,000 distinct CDR3 sequences, with 90% to 95% appearing a single time and around 0.34% taken by the ten largest. The source material was CD8+ T cells from PBMCs. The receptors here all came from a human donor in good health.

This chain uses TRBV9 with TRBJ2-7; D call uncertain. V lost 9 bases and J 6 bases, leaving 16 bases between the germline ends. Germline lookup yields CDR1 SGDLS and CDR2 YYNGEE. This CDR3 region has 12 residues. The CDR3 is CATAYLLIEQYF. DNA of the CDR3: TGTGCCACCGCCTATCTCCTAATCGAGCAGTACTTC.

Here the CDR3 reads CASSLPTGSGYEQYF. The CDR3, as DNA: TGTGCCAGCAGCTTACCAACAGGGAGCGGTTACGAGCAGTACTTC. This chain connects TRBV7-9 to TRBJ2-7; D might be TRBD1 (6 bases). Germline V gene data show CDR1 as SEHNR and CDR2 as FQNEAQ (reference sequence). The CDR3 is 15 amino acids. V gave up 2 bases and J gave up 4 bases, with 15 bases separating them. Using reference TRBV7-9 and TRBJ2-7 for the parts outside the CDR3, the full variable domain is DTGVSQNPRHKITKRGQNVTFRCDPISEHNRLYWYRQTLGQGPEFLTYFQNEAQLEKSRLLSDRFSAERPKGSFSTLEIQRTEQGDSAMYLCASSLPTGSGYEQYFGPGTRLTVT.

The chain has TRBV7-3 and TRBJ2-4, with D maybe TRBD2 (5 bases). The ends were cut back, 5 bases at V and 6 bases at J, with 11 bases in the middle. The CDR3 has 13 residues. CDR1 is SGHTA and CDR2 is FQGTGA in the germline V gene. CDR3 coding DNA: TGTGCCAGCAGCCTAGGTGGAGGAAACATTCAGTACTTC. Amino acids: CASSLGGGNIQYF.

The chain combines TRBV6-1 with TRBJ2-7; D may be TRBD1 (6 bases). Deletions cut 5 bases from V and 5 bases from J, with 19 bases between. This CDR3 spans 15 amino acids. Germline values: CDR1 MNHNS, CDR2 SASEGT. CDR3 bases: TGTGCCAGCAGTCACAGGCGGACAGTGGACGACGAGCAGTACTTC. Residues: CASSHRRTVDDEQYF.

The rearrangement uses TRBV28 and TRBJ1-1, with 9 bases lining up with TRBD1. The CDR3 spans 17 residues. Germline V gene data show CDR1 as MDHEN and CDR2 as SYDVKM. J was trimmed by 3 bases and V by 7 bases; bases with no gene match: 15. CDR3 nucleotides: TGTGCCAGCAAGGGGACCCGGACGGACAGGGGCCACACTGAAGCTTTCTTT. This codes for CASKGTRTDRGHTEAFF.

V usage is TRBV5-6 and J usage is TRBJ2-3; D possibly corresponds to TRBD2 (6 bases). Trimming took 4 bases from V and 5 from J, leaving 20 bases between them. The CDR3 has 16 amino acids. Per the germline V gene, CDR1 is SGHDT and CDR2 is YYEEEE. CDR3 in DNA: TGTGCCAGCAGCCGCGGGACTGCCATATGGGGAGATACGCAGTATTTT. Protein sequence: CASSRGTAIWGDTQYF.

The chain joins TRBV7-9 to TRBJ2-7; 7 bases line up with TRBD2. V lost 5 bases and J lost 0; bases outside the gene matches: 4. In germline, CDR1 is SEHNR, CDR2 FQNEAQ (reference sequence). This CDR3 contains 14 residues. The CDR3 here is CASSHRTSSYEQYF. The CDR3 DNA follows: TGTGCCAGCAGCCATCGGACTAGCTCCTACGAGCAGTACTTC.

V is TRBV5-1 and J is TRBJ2-1; D not resolved. CDR3 length: 16 amino acids. V lost 4 bases and J lost 7, with 21 bases in between. Germline V lookup: CDR1 SGHRS, CDR2 YFSETQ. The CDR3 region is CASSRTTDSKDNEQFF. As DNA, the CDR3 is TGCGCCAGCAGCCGAACCACTGACTCGAAGGATAATGAGCAGTTCTTC.

The gene calls are TRBV5-6 and TRBJ2-5, with 10 positions matching TRBD2. Trimming cost V 0 bases and J 4 bases; bases outside gene matches: 0. CDR3 length: 14 amino acids. Germline loops: CDR1 SGHDT, CDR2 YYEEEE. As DNA, the CDR3 is TGTGCCAGCAGCTTGGGGACTAGCGGAGAGACCCAGTACTTC. Protein: CASSLGTSGETQYF.

The chain employs TRBV12-3 or TRBV12-4 and TRBJ1-1; no definite D call. Trimming stripped 3 bases from V and 4 bases from J, with 6 bases between. The CDR3 has 12 amino acids. The CDR3 loop is CASSFSVTEAFF. The CDR3 nucleotides read TGTGCCAGCAGTTTCTCGGTCACTGAAGCTTTCTTT.

In DNA, the CDR3 is TGTGCCAGCAGCCAATGGCGGGGGAGCAGGGGAGGTGAGCAGTTCTTC. Protein sequence: CASSQWRGSRGGEQFF. The chain has TRBV3-1 and TRBJ2-1, with a possible D match to TRBD2 (7 bases). Germline CDR1 LGHDT, CDR2 YNNKEL (reference sequence). V was trimmed by 2 bases and J by 9 bases, leaving 20 bases between them. This CDR3 has 16 amino acids.

The V and J genes are TRBV20-1 and TRBJ2-7; no definite D call. Germline assignment: CDR1 DFQATT and CDR2 SNEGSKA (reference sequence). Trimming stripped 6 bases from V and 1 base from J, with 16 bases between. The CDR3 has 14 residues. In DNA form, the CDR3 reads TGCAGTGCGACGGGCGCGGATACATCCTACGAGCAGTACTTC. As protein: CSATGADTSYEQYF.

The gene calls are TRBV7-2 and TRBJ2-4; 9 nucleotides match TRBD1. Germline V CDR1 and CDR2: SGHTA, FQGNSA. The CDR3 covers 15 residues. V gave up 3 bases and J gave up 2 bases; unmatched junction bases: 2. The chain's CDR3 is CASSFGTGTKNIQYF. The DNA of the CDR3 is TGTGCCAGCAGCTTCGGGACAGGGACCAAAAACATTCAGTACTTC.

The genes are TRBV28 and TRBJ2-3; TRBD1 agrees at 9 bases. The CDR3 is 16 amino acids. Per the germline V gene, CDR1 is MDHEN and CDR2 is SYDVKM. V shed 4 bases, J shed 3 bases, and the junction held 8 bases outside the gene matches. CDR3 DNA sequence: TGTGCCAGCAGTTCAATCGAGGGACAGGGAACAGATACGCAGTATTTT. This sequence encodes CASSSIEGQGTDTQYF.

This chain connects TRBV3-1 to TRBJ1-6; D is unclear. Trimming took 0 bases from V and 7 from J, leaving 16 bases between them. The germline V gene encodes CDR1 LGHDT and CDR2 YNNKEL (reference sequence). The CDR3 consists of 17 residues. Written as DNA, the CDR3 is TGTGCCAGCAGCCAAGAGATCGGGCGGATCGGGAATTCACCCCTCCACTTT. This translates into CASSQEIGRIGNSPLHF.

CDR3 sequence: CASSGSGTAQRAFF. CDR3 sequence (DNA): TGTGCCAGTAGTGGTTCCGGGACAGCACAGAGAGCTTTCTTT. The V gene is TRBV19, the J gene TRBJ1-1; 7 nucleotides match TRBD1. V shed 5 bases, J shed 10 bases, and the junction held 13 bases outside the gene matches. There are 14 residues in the CDR3. Germline V gives CDR1 LNHDA, CDR2 SQIVND (reference sequence).

This chain links TRBV7-9 with TRBJ2-7; TRBD1 agrees at 8 bases. CDR1 is SEHNR, CDR2 FQNEAQ, per germline (reference sequence). The CDR3 is 14 residues long. The J segment lost 5 bases and the V segment lost 4 bases, leaving 7 bases of the junction unmatched. CDR3 nucleotides: TGTGCCAGCAGCTCACAGACAGGGGTCCACGAGCAGTACTTC. Its protein is CASSSQTGVHEQYF.

The V and J genes are TRBV29-1 and TRBJ1-2, with 10 bases aligning to TRBD1. The CDR3 covers 12 residues. Unmatched junction bases numbered 4, after V lost 6 bases and J lost 6 bases. The germline gives CDR1 SQVTM, CDR2 ANQGSEA. In DNA, the CDR3 is TGCAGCGTAGACAGGGGGCAGGATGGCTACACCTTC. This gives the protein CSVDRGQDGYTF.

The CDR3 region has the DNA TGTGCCAGCAGCTTAGATCCGGGCATAGCGCAGCCCCAGCATTTT. Its protein product is CASSLDPGIAQPQHF. This chain uses TRBV7-8 with TRBJ1-5; D gene unclear. V lost 1 base and J lost 7, with 14 bases in between. The CDR3 runs to 15 residues. CDR1 and CDR2 (germline): SGHVS, FQNEAQ.